This TCR beta chain is from a study of T cell responses to AZD1222 COVID-19 vaccine. The CDR3 has 13 amino acids. Germline V gene sequence: CDR1 MRHNA, CDR2 SNTAGT. This table comes from immunoSEQ multiplex PCR, and its TCRdb copy is limited to in-frame clones, with some not included. The sample consists of about 170,000 clones, more than 80% of them appearing once. Comments on this clone: The junction and the germline gene differ at one end; a read error may be behind it.

The clonotype was recovered from an adult in good health. The specimen comprised peripheral blood, sampled on day 0 of AZD1222 vaccination. The chain couples TRBV6-4 to TRBJ2-1; TRBD2 matches 7 bases. CDR3 loop: CASRREGYTEQFF. The CDR3 region has the DNA TGTGCCAGCAGGAGGGAGGGGTACACTGAGCAGTTCTTC.